The rows below give T cell receptor beta chains drawn from one sample of a study of cytomegalovirus exposure and HLA in healthy donors. Produced via immunoSEQ multiplex PCR; TCRdb's table is partial and in-frame only. Of about 150,000 clones in the sample, roughly 92% were seen once. Sequencing was performed on PBMCs. All receptors derive from a man aged 18 to 30 in good health and CMV-seronegative. Each CDR3 is given with its conserved first and last residue. The size field is filled for only some rows; it gives once, few, many or a size class.

J	V	size	CDR3
TRBJ2-7	TRBV2	NA	CAASVFQGDEGYEQYF
TRBJ1-5	TRBV7-2	NA	CASSVGQGVRQPQHF
TRBJ1-1	TRBV27	NA	CASSPGLRTEAFF
TRBJ2-1	TRBV2	NA	CASSEIVAAVKQFF
TRBJ2-1	TRBV5-8	NA	CASSQDLRVYNEQFF
TRBJ1-2	TRBV18	NA	CASTTQGAGANYGYTF
TRBJ2-2	TRBV6-5	NA	CASRPRGVETGELFF
TRBJ1-2	TRBV18	NA	CASSPLENPYGYTF
TRBJ1-4	TRBV6-1	NA	CASRQTGGVEKLFF
TRBJ1-2	TRBV7-9	NA	CASSWTGGGGYTF
TRBJ1-3	TRBV5-1	NA	CASSQRQGSGNTIYF
TRBJ2-5	TRBV7-2	NA	CASSLLKRQETQYF
TRBJ2-1	TRBV4-1	NA	CASSQGWVDLAPSYNEQFF
TRBJ2-3	TRBV7-9	NA	CASGGTSGRTDTQYF
TRBJ1-1	TRBV30	NA	CAWIGAGGTEAFF
TRBJ2-1	TRBV4-1	NA	CASSQEGDREGHNEQFF
TRBJ1-5	TRBV12-5	NA	CASGSPGDWSNQPQHF
TRBJ2-3	TRBV5-5	NA	CASSLAYGFLDTQYF
TRBJ2-2	TRBV13	NA	CASRHEASGSVLNTGELFF
TRBJ2-3	TRBV5-1	NA	CASSFVTGTTGDTQYF
TRBJ1-3	TRBV7-2	NA	CASSLGAGGHSGNTIYF
TRBJ2-5	TRBV18	NA	CASSSYQETQYF
TRBJ1-4	TRBV27	NA	CASSPPGGSNEKLFF
TRBJ2-2	TRBV4-1	NA	CASSQDPSGGAGELFF
TRBJ1-6	TRBV30	NA	CALSGGTSAPLHF
TRBJ2-3	TRBV6-4	NA	CASSLLPGVRDTQYF
TRBJ2-3	TRBV7-2	NA	CASSLGVLRADTQYF
TRBJ1-4	TRBV5-8	NA	CASNLRSGINEKLFF
TRBJ2-3	TRBV5-8	NA	CASSLSSSGADTQYF
TRBJ1-3	TRBV2	NA	CASSAGGWTGNTIYF
TRBJ1-5	TRBV5-5	NA	CASSLVSGSNQPQHF
TRBJ2-1	TRBV11-3	NA	CASSHGLASEQFF
TRBJ2-5	TRBV27	NA	CASSSPSQETQYF
TRBJ1-2	TRBV7-2	few	CASTKPDRADGYTF
TRBJ2-3	TRBV6-6	NA	CASRPTGYSTDTQYF
TRBJ2-1	TRBV7-3	NA	CASSLTSGSNEQFF
TRBJ2-1	TRBV7-2	NA	CASSFRLAGLPNEQFF
TRBJ1-3	TRBV5-6	NA	CASSLDRGTNTIYF
TRBJ2-5	TRBV28	NA	CASWDRQRETQYF
TRBJ1-1	TRBV18	NA	CASDPGQTNTEAFF
TRBJ2-2	TRBV30	NA	CAWTLIPGGRTGELFF
TRBJ2-7	TRBV6-1	NA	CASSGLQVYTYEQYF
TRBJ1-4	TRBV2	NA	CASSEARPATNEKLFF
TRBJ1-6	TRBV19	few	CASLPGSAYNSPLHF
TRBJ1-2	TRBV7-6	NA	CASSLGGREGYTF
TRBJ2-2	TRBV2	once	CASSVGQGLLGTGELFF